What follows describes a single T cell receptor (beta chain). Its antigen is unknown. Primers included in the PCR were 60 Vbeta and 13 Jbeta primers. Libraries were prepared by immunoSEQ multiplex PCR; TCRdb keeps only in-frame clonotypes and omits some of them. The sample table sets out about 67,000 clones. The entry originates in a study of cytomegalovirus exposure and HLA in healthy donors. Overall study results and limits: Cytomegalovirus association was assigned to around 150 TCR beta chains. Previously analyzed data showed that most TCR beta V segments were productive at a frequency of about 90% or about 30%. Reported performance of the classifier showed diagnosis of cytomegalovirus status with high specificity and sensitivity.

The germline CDR1 and CDR2 sequences are SEHNR and FQNEAQ (reference sequence). V shed 7 bases and J 5 bases; nucleotides not matched to a gene: 8. This CDR3 region has 14 residues. This receptor was identified in a woman in her 30s in good health and CMV-seronegative. Material for sequencing was PBMCs. V usage is TRBV7-9 and J usage is TRBJ2-7, with 10 bases aligning to TRBD1. The CDR3 loop reads CASTRTGGNNEQYF. CDR3 nucleotide sequence: TGTGCCAGCACAAGGACAGGGGGTAACAACGAGCAGTACTTC. Together with reference TRBV7-9 and TRBJ2-7, the CDR3 gives the full variable domain: DTGVSQNPRHKITKRGQNVTFRCDPISEHNRLYWYRQTLGQGPEFLTYFQNEAQLEKSRLLSDRFSAERPKGSFSTLEIQRTEQGDSAMYLCASTRTGGNNEQYFGPGTRLTVT.